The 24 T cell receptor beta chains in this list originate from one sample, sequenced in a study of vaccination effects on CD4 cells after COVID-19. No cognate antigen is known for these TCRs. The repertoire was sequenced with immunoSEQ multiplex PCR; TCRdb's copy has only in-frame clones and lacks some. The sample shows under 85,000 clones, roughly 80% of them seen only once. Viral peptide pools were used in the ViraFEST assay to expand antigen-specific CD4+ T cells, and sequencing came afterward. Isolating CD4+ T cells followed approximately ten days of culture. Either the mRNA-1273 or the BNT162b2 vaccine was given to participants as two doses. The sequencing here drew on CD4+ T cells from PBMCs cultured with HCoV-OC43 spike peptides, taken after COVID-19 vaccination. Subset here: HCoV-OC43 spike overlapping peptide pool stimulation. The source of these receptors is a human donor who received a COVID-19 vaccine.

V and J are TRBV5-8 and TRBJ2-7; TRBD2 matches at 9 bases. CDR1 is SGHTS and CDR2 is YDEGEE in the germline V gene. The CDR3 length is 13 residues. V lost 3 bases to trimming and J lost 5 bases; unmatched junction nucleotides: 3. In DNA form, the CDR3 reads TGTGCCAGCAGCTATGGCGGGGGGGACGAGCAGTACGTC. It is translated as CASSYGGGDEQYV.

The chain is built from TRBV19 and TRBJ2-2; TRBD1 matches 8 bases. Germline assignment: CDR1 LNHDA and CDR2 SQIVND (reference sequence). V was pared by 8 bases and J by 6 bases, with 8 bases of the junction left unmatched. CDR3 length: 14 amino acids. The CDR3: CASDDRGKPGELFF. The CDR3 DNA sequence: TGTGCCAGTGATGACAGGGGAAAGCCCGGGGAGCTGTTTTTT. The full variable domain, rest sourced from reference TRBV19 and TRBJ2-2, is DGGITQSPKYLFRKEGQNVTLSCEQNLNHDAMYWYRQDPGQGLRLIYYSQIVNDFQKGDIAEGYSVSREKKESFPLTVTSAQKNPTAFYLCASDDRGKPGELFFGEGSRLTVL.

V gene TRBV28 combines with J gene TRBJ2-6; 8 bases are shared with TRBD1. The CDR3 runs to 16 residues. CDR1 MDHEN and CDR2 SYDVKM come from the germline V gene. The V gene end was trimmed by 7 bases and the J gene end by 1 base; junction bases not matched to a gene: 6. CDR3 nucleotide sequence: TGTGCCAGCAAACAACAGGGGGGATCTGGGGCCAACGTCCTGACTTTC. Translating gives CASKQQGGSGANVLTF.

The CDR3 spells CAWSGGGMNTEAFF. The CDR3, as DNA: TGTGCCTGGAGTGGAGGGGGCATGAACACTGAAGCTTTCTTT. The rearrangement uses TRBV30 and TRBJ1-1, with 7 bases aligning to TRBD1. Germline V CDR1 and CDR2: GTSNPN, SVGIG (reference sequence). The CDR3 spans 14 residues. J gave up 0 bases and V 1 base, and 2 bases lay outside the gene matches.

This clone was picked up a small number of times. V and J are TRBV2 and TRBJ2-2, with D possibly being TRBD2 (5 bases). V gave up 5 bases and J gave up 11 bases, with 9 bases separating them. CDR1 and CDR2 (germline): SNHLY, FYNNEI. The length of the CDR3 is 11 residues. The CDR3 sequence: CASSLGAELFF. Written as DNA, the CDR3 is TGTGCCAGCAGTTTGGGAGCCGAGCTGTTTTTT.

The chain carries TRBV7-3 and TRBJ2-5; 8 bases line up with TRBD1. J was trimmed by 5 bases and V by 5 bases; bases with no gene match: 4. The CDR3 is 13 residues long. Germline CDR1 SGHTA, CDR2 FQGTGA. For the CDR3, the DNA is TGTGCCAGCAGCCGACAGGGGTCGGAGACCCAGTACTTC. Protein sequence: CASSRQGSETQYF. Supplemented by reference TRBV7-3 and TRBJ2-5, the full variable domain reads GAGVSQTPSNKVTEKGKYVELRCDPISGHTALYWYRQSLGQGPEFLIYFQGTGAADDSGLPNDRFFAVRPEGSVSTLKIQRTERGDSAVYLCASSRQGSETQYFGPGTRLLVL.

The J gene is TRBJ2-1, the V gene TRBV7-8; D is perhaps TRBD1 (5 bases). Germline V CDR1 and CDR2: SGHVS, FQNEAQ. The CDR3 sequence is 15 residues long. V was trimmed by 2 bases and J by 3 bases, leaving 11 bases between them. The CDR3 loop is CASSLSGRFYNEQFF. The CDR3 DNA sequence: TGTGCCAGCAGCTTATCAGGGCGTTTCTACAATGAGCAGTTCTTC.

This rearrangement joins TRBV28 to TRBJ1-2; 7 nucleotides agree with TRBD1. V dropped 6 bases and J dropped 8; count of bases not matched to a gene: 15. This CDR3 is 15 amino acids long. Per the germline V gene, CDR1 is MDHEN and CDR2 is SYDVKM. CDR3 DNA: TGTGCCAGCAGACCGAGGGGGCCGCTTACAGGAGGCTACACCTTC. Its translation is CASRPRGPLTGGYTF.

The CDR3 coding sequence is TGTGCCAGCAGCTTGGACCGTAACACCGGGGAGCTGTTTTTT. Translated, it gives CASSLDRNTGELFF. J is TRBJ2-2 and V is TRBV5-4, with D unresolved. From germline, CDR1 is SGHNT and CDR2 YYREEE (reference sequence). This CDR3 is 14 amino acids long. V was shortened by 0 bases and J by 2 bases, with 5 bases between the two germline ends.

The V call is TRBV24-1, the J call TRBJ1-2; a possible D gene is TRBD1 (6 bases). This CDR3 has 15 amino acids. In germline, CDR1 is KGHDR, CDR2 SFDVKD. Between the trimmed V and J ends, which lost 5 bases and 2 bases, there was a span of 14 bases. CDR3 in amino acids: CATSGGGAGNYGYTF. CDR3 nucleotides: TGTGCCACCAGTGGAGGGGGGGCAGGAAACTATGGCTACACCTTC.

The CDR3 loop is CAARTGEATGELFF. CDR3 in DNA: TGTGCCGCACGGACAGGGGAGGCCACCGGGGAGCTGTTTTTT. The chain employs TRBV24-1 and TRBJ2-2; 9 bases fit TRBD1. There are 14 residues in the CDR3. CDR1 and CDR2 from the germline V gene are KGHDR and SFDVKD. Trimming took 12 bases from V and 4 from J; bases not matched to a gene: 8.

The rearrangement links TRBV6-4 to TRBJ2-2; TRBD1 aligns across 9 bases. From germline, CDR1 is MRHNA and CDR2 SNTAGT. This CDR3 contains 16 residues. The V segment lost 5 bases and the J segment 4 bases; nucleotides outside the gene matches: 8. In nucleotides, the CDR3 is TGTGCCAGCAGTCCCCTGACAGGGGGGAGCACCGGGGAGCTGTTTTTT. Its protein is CASSPLTGGSTGELFF.

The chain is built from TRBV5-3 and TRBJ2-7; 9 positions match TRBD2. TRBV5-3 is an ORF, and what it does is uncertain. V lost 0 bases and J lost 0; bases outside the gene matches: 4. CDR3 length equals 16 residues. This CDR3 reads CARSLVKTSGSYEQYV. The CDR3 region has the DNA TGTGCCAGAAGCTTGGTTAAGACTAGCGGCTCCTACGAGCAGTACGTC.

The CDR3 reads CASSLVTSGANVLTF. The CDR3, as DNA: TGTGCCAGCAGCCTCGTAACCTCTGGGGCCAACGTCCTGACTTTC. The genes are TRBV6-5 and TRBJ2-6; D call uncertain. The CDR3 contains 15 residues. CDR1 and CDR2 (germline): MNHEY, SVGAGI. With 6 bases removed from V and 0 bases from J, the gap between germline ends came to 9 bases.

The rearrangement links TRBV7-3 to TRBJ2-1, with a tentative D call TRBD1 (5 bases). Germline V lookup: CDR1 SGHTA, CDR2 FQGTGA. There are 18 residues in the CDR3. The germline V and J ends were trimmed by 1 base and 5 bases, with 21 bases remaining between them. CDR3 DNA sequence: TGTGCCAGCAGCTTAATATCAGGGATCTTAGGACAAGACAATGAGCAGTTCTTC. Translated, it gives CASSLISGILGQDNEQFF.

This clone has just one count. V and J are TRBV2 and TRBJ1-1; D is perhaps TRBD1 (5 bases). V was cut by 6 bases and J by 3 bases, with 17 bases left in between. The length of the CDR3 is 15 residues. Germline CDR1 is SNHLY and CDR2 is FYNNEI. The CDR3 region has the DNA TGTGCCAGCAGCCCGTACGGGGGAGGGTACACTGAAGCTTTCTTT. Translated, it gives CASSPYGGGYTEAFF.

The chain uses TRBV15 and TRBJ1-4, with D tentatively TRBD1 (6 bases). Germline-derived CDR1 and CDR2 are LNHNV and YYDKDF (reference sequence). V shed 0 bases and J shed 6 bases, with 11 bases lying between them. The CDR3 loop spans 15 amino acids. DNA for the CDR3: TGTGCCACCAGCAGAGAAGGCGCAGGGGATGAAAAACTGTTTTTT. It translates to CATSREGAGDEKLFF.

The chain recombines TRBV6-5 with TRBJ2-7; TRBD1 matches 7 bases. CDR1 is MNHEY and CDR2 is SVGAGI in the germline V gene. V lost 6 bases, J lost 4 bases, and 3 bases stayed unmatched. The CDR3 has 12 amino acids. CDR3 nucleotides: TGTGCCAGCAGCACACAGGGGTACGAGCAGTACGTC. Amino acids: CASSTQGYEQYV.

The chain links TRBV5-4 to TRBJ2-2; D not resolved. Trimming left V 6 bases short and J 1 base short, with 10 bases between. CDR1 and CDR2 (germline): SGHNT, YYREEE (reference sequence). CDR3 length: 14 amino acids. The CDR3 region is CASTGQLNTGELFF. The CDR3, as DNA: TGTGCCAGCACGGGCCAGTTGAACACCGGGGAGCTGTTTTTT. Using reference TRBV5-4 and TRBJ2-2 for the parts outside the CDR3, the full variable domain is ETGVTQSPTHLIKTRGQQVTLRCSSQSGHNTVSWYQQALGQGPQFIFQYYREEENGRGNFPPRFSGLQFPNYSSELNVNALELDDSALYLCASTGQLNTGELFFGEGSRLTVL.

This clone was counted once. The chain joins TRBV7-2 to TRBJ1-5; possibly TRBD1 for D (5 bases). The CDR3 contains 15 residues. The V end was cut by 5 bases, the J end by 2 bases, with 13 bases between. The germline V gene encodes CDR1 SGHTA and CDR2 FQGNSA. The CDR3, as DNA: TGTGCCAGCAGCCCTCAGGGAATTCGCAATCAGCCCCAGCATTTT. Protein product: CASSPQGIRNQPQHF.

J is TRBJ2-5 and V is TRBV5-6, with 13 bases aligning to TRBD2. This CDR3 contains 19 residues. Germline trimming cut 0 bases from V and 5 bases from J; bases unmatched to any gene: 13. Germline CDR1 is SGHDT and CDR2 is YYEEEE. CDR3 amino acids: CASSLGLAGGRGFSETQYF. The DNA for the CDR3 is TGTGCCAGCAGCTTGGGACTAGCGGGGGGACGTGGGTTTTCGGAGACCCAGTACTTC. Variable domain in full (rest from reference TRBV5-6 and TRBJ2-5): DAGVTQSPTHLIKTRGQQVTLRCSPKSGHDTVSWYQQALGQGPQFIFQYYEEEERQRGNFPDRFSGHQFPNYSSELNVNALLLGDSALYLCASSLGLAGGRGFSETQYFGPGTRLLVL.

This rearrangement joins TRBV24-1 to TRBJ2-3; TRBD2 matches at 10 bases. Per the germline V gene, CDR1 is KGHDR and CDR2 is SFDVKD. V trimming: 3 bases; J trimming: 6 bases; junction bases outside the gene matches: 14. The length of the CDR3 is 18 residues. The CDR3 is CATSDHLGLAAQRDTQYF. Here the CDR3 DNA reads TGTGCCACCAGTGATCACCTAGGACTAGCGGCTCAGAGGGATACGCAGTATTTT.

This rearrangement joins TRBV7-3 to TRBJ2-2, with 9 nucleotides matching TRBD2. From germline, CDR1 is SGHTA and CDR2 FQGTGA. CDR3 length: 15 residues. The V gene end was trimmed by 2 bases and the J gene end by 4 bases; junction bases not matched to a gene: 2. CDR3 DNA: TGTGCCAGCAGCTTAGTTAGCGGGGGCACCGGGGAGCTGTTTTTT. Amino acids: CASSLVSGGTGELFF.

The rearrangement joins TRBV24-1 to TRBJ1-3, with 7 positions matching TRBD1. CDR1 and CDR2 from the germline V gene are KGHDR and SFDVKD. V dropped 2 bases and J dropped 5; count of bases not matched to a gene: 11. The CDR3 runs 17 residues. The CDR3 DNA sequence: TGTGCCACCAGTGATTCGGATACCGGGACAGTTAGAAACACCATATATTTT. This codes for CATSDSDTGTVRNTIYF.